The 26 T cell receptor beta chains below all came from one sample that was sequenced in a study of control samples from healthy donors and cancer patients. TCRdb's table, derived via immunoSEQ multiplex PCR, lists solely in-frame clones and lacks some. Here the sample spans about 100,000 clones, roughly 87% being singletons. The sample comprised blood. The source of these receptors is a woman between 45 and 65 years old in good health.

In nucleotides, the CDR3 is TGTGCCACCAGTGAGCCTAGCGGGAGAGAGACCCAGTACTTC. This sequence encodes CATSEPSGRETQYF. The chain is built from TRBV24-1 and TRBJ2-5; 10 nucleotides agree with TRBD2. Trimming cost V 4 bases and J 4 bases; bases outside gene matches: 2. The CDR3 spans 14 residues. Germline CDR1 KGHDR, CDR2 SFDVKD.

This clone was observed a handful of times. The rearrangement joins TRBV6-2 or TRBV6-3 to TRBJ1-5; D is perhaps TRBD1 (6 bases). Germline CDR1 reads MNHEY; CDR2 reads SVGEGT. V lost 6 bases and J 6 bases, leaving 15 bases between the germline ends. The length of the CDR3 is 14 residues. For the CDR3, the DNA is TGTGCCAGCAGCCTTACAGGGTTGGTTCAGCCCCAGCATTTT. Translated: CASSLTGLVQPQHF.

This chain uses TRBV15 with TRBJ1-2; unclear D gene. This CDR3 contains 15 residues. Trimming took off 0 bases at V and 0 bases at J, with 8 bases between the two ends. Germline assignment: CDR1 LNHNV and CDR2 YYDKDF (reference sequence). The CDR3 DNA is TGTGCCACCAGCAGAGACCTCGGAGCTAACTATGGCTACACCTTC. Encoded protein: CATSRDLGANYGYTF.

This sequence joins TRBV30 and TRBJ2-3, with D perhaps being TRBD1 or TRBD2 (7 bases each). Germline CDR1 is GTSNPN and CDR2 is SVGIG (reference sequence). The V gene lost 3 bases and the J gene lost 5 bases, with 12 bases spanning the gap. This CDR3 comprises 13 residues. The CDR3 protein is CAWSAGGGDTQYF. DNA of the CDR3: TGTGCCTGGAGCGCAGGGGGGGGAGATACGCAGTATTTT.

This chain uses TRBV7-7 with TRBJ2-2; D might be TRBD1 or TRBD2, each matching 5 bases. Trimming stripped 5 bases from V and 4 bases from J, with 17 bases between. Per the germline V gene, CDR1 is SSHAT and CDR2 is FNYEAQ (reference sequence). This CDR3 region has 16 residues. CDR3 amino acids: CASSPEGTGRTGELFF. In DNA, the CDR3 is TGTGCCAGCAGCCCAGAGGGGACCGGTCGCACCGGGGAGCTGTTTTTT. The full variable domain, completed using reference TRBV7-7 and TRBJ2-2, is GAGVSQSPRYKVTKRGQDVTLRCDPISSHATLYWYQQALGQGPEFLTYFNYEAQPDKSGLPSDRFSAERPEGSISTLTIQRTEQRDSAMYRCASSPEGTGRTGELFFGEGSRLTVL.

J is TRBJ1-2 and V is TRBV10-3; D is undetermined. V was trimmed by 7 bases and J by 6 bases, leaving 15 bases between them. The CDR3 length is 13 residues. Germline CDR1 reads ENHRY; CDR2 reads SYGVKD. CDR3 nucleotide sequence: TGTGCCATCAATCCCGAGTCTGACGATGGCTACACCTTC. Translated: CAINPESDDGYTF.

The rearrangement uses TRBV27 and TRBJ2-2, with a possible D match to TRBD1 (6 bases). The CDR3 has 15 amino acids. V gave up 1 base and J gave up 2 bases, with 8 bases separating them. Germline V gene data show CDR1 as MNHEY and CDR2 as SMNVEV (reference sequence). This chain's CDR3 is CASSLLDSNTGELFF. The CDR3 bases are TGTGCCAGCAGTTTATTGGACAGCAACACCGGGGAGCTGTTTTTT.

The chain couples TRBV6-4 to TRBJ2-1, with TRBD2 identical over 10 bases. This CDR3 is built from 17 residues. V was clipped by 3 bases and J by 9 bases; unmatched bases: 14. Germline V gene sequence: CDR1 MRHNA, CDR2 SNTAGT. The CDR3 DNA sequence: TGTGCCAGCAGTGATCTAGCGGGAGTCCACCTGCCGGGTGAGCAGTTCTTC. It is translated as CASSDLAGVHLPGEQFF.

This chain joins TRBV18 and TRBJ2-1, with D possibly TRBD2 on 5 matching bases. The CDR3 consists of 16 residues. V lost 3 bases and J 2 bases, leaving 14 bases between the germline ends. Germline CDR1 reads KGHSH; CDR2 reads LQKENI. CDR3 DNA: TGTGCCAGCTCACCGCCCTCGGGGTTAACCTACAATGAGCAGTTCTTC. Translated: CASSPPSGLTYNEQFF.

This chain connects TRBV4-3 to TRBJ1-1, with D maybe TRBD1 (5 bases). V was pared by 0 bases and J by 5 bases, with 16 bases between. CDR1 LGHNA and CDR2 YSLEER come from the germline V gene. The CDR3 has 16 residues. CDR3 residues: CASSQDRGPRGTEAFF. CDR3 sequence (DNA): TGCGCCAGCAGCCAAGATAGGGGACCAAGGGGTACTGAAGCTTTCTTT.

The V gene is TRBV2, the J gene TRBJ2-2; D is uncertain. Germline CDR1 reads SNHLY; CDR2 reads FYNNEI. Trimming left V 6 bases short and J 1 base short, with 12 bases between. The CDR3 is 15 residues long. This chain's CDR3 is CASRPQSLNTGELFF. The CDR3 bases are TGTGCCAGCAGGCCACAATCTCTGAACACCGGGGAGCTGTTTTTT.

This chain links TRBV5-4 with TRBJ1-2; D remains ambiguous. The V end was cut by 6 bases, the J end by 8 bases, with 14 bases between. CDR3 length: 12 amino acids. Germline values: CDR1 SGHNT, CDR2 YYREEE (reference sequence). DNA of the CDR3: TGTGCCAGCACCCCGAACCTCGGCGGCTACACCTTC. Translation gives CASTPNLGGYTF.

The chain combines TRBV6-1 with TRBJ1-2; tentative D call: TRBD1 (5 bases). The CDR3 has 13 residues. V lost 3 bases and J 7 bases, leaving 12 bases between the germline ends. The germline V gene has CDR1 MNHNS and CDR2 SASEGT. CDR3 loop: CASSESRDLGYTF. For the CDR3, the DNA is TGTGCCAGCAGTGAGAGCAGGGACCTTGGCTACACCTTC.

V and J are TRBV6-5 and TRBJ2-1; D perhaps matches TRBD1 (6 bases). The CDR3 is 13 amino acids. Germline CDR1 and CDR2: MNHEY and SVGAGI. Trimming removed 3 bases at V and 6 bases at J, with 9 bases between. CDR3 in amino acids: CASSYLGGNEQFF. The CDR3 nucleotides are TGTGCCAGCAGTTATTTAGGGGGCAATGAGCAGTTCTTC.

The chain combines TRBV27 with TRBJ1-1; D not certain. CDR1 MNHEY and CDR2 SMNVEV come from the germline V gene (reference sequence). CDR3 length: 15 amino acids. Trimming cost V 6 bases and J 0 bases, with 14 bases left between them. CDR3 sequence reads: CASSRLSTVNTEAFF. CDR3 nucleotide sequence: TGTGCCAGCAGCCGACTCTCGACCGTGAACACTGAAGCTTTCTTT.

The chain couples TRBV7-2 to TRBJ2-1, with TRBD2 matching over 14 bases. CDR3 length: 17 amino acids. V lost 1 base and J lost 6; bases outside the gene matches: 5. Germline loops: CDR1 SGHTA, CDR2 FQGNSA. Here the CDR3 DNA reads TGTGCCAGCAGCTTAGGGGGACTAGCGGGAGTCCCCAATGAGCAGTTCTTC. Amino acid sequence: CASSLGGLAGVPNEQFF.

The chain combines TRBV6-5 with TRBJ1-6; D is possibly TRBD1 (5 bases). The CDR3 is 12 residues long. CDR1 is MNHEY, CDR2 SVGAGI, per germline. V lost 2 bases and J lost 12, with 8 bases in between. The CDR3 sequence: CASSYVGGPLHF. In DNA form, the CDR3 reads TGTGCCAGCAGTTACGTCGGGGGACCCCTCCACTTT.

The V gene is TRBV7-9, the J gene TRBJ1-6; D is perhaps TRBD1 (6 bases). The CDR3 has 14 amino acids. Germline CDR1 and CDR2: SEHNR and FQNEAQ (reference sequence). Trimming left V 2 bases short and J 6 bases short, with 8 bases between. CDR3 protein: CASSLTGFNSPLHF. CDR3 bases: TGTGCCAGCAGCTTAACAGGGTTTAATTCACCCCTCCACTTT. Using reference TRBV7-9 and TRBJ1-6 for the parts outside the CDR3, the full variable domain is DTGVSQNPRHKITKRGQNVTFRCDPISEHNRLYWYRQTLGQGPEFLTYFQNEAQLEKSRLLSDRFSAERPKGSFSTLEIQRTEQGDSAMYLCASSLTGFNSPLHFGNGTRLTVT.

The V call is TRBV24-1, the J call TRBJ2-3; D remains unclear. The V gene lost 5 bases and the J gene lost 2 bases, with 10 bases spanning the gap. Germline V lookup: CDR1 KGHDR, CDR2 SFDVKD. The CDR3 extends over 14 amino acids. In DNA, the CDR3 is TGTGCCACCAGTGTCAGTAGATTCACAGATACGCAGTATTTT. This encodes CATSVSRFTDTQYF.

CDR3 sequence: CASTSGGAGYGYTF. CDR3 DNA: TGTGCCAGCACCTCGGGGGGCGCTGGGTATGGCTACACCTTC. The chain links TRBV3-1 (or the pseudogene TRBV3-2) to TRBJ1-2; D perhaps matches TRBD1 (6 bases). The CDR3 length is 14 residues. Trimming removed 7 bases from V and 5 bases from J, with 17 bases in between. Germline loops: CDR1 LGHDT, CDR2 YNNKEL (reference sequence).

This clone was found a few times. Written as DNA, the CDR3 is TGTGCCTGGAGTTCGGGACCTAGCTATGGCTACACCTTC. It specifies CAWSSGPSYGYTF. The chain couples TRBV30 to TRBJ1-2, with D possibly matching TRBD1 (5 bases). CDR1 and CDR2 (germline): GTSNPN, SVGIG (reference sequence). Trimming left V 2 bases short and J 4 bases short, with 11 bases between. This CDR3 contains 13 residues.

This sequence joins TRBV4-1 and TRBJ2-6, with D perhaps being TRBD1 or TRBD2 (5 bases each). CDR1 is MGHRA and CDR2 is YSYEKL in the germline V gene. V dropped 3 bases and J dropped 0 bases, with 9 bases sitting between them. The CDR3 loop spans 16 amino acids. The CDR3 loop is CASSQGDLSGANVLTF. The CDR3 bases are TGCGCCAGCAGCCAGGGGGACCTCTCTGGGGCCAACGTCCTGACTTTC.

The chain uses TRBV7-2 and TRBJ2-3; 10 nucleotides agree with TRBD2. J lost 15 bases, V lost 5 bases, and 8 bases had no gene match. CDR3 length equals 12 residues. Germline V CDR1 and CDR2: SGHTA, FQGNSA. The CDR3 DNA follows: TGTGCCAGCAGCCCTCTAGGGACTAGCGTTTATTTT. It yields the protein CASSPLGTSVYF.

The CDR3 loop is CAWSLGLNYGYTF. CDR3 sequence (DNA): TGTGCCTGGAGCCTGGGACTTAACTATGGCTACACCTTC. This sequence joins TRBV30 and TRBJ1-2, with a possible D match to TRBD1 (5 bases). This CDR3 is built from 13 residues. Germline CDR1 is GTSNPN and CDR2 is SVGIG (reference sequence). Trimming took off 3 bases at V and 1 base at J, with 9 bases between the two ends.

The V call is TRBV30, the J call TRBJ1-5; D is ambiguous. The CDR3 covers 13 residues. Trimming stripped 1 base from V and 6 bases from J, with 10 bases between. Germline V gene data show CDR1 as GTSNPN and CDR2 as SVGIG (reference sequence). The CDR3 DNA reads as TGTGCCTGGAGTGATAGAGGGTTTCAGCCCCAGCATTTT. It translates to CAWSDRGFQPQHF.

CDR3 sequence (DNA): TGTGCCAGCAGCCATACAGGGCCGTCTTTCTTT. It is translated as CASSHTGPSFF. The chain employs TRBV4-2 and TRBJ1-1; a weak D match, TRBD1 (6 bases). Germline loops: CDR1 LGHNA, CDR2 YNFKEQ. Trimming removed 3 bases from V and 12 bases from J, with 11 bases in between. The CDR3 loop spans 11 amino acids.